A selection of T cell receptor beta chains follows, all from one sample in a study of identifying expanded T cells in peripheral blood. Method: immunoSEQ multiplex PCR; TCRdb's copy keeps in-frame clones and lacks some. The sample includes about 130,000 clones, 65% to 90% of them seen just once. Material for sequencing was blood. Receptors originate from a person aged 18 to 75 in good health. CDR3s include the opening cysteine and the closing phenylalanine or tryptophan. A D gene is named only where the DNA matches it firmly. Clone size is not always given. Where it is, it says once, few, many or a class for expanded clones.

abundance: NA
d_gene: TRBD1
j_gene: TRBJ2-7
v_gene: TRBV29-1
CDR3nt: TGCAGCGTTCAGGGACAGGGTAAACACGAGCAGTACTTC
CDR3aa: CSVQGQGKHEQYF

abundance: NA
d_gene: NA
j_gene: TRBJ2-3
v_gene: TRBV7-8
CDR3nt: TGTGCCAGCAGCAACACGCTGGATACGCAGTATTTT
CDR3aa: CASSNTLDTQYF

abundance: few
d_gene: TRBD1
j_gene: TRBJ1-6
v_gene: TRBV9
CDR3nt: TGTGCCAGCAGCCCCCGGGACAGGGAAGGGTCACCCCTCCACTTT
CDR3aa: CASSPRDREGSPLHF

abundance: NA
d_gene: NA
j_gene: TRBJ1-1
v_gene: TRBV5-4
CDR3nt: TGTGCCAGCAGCCCTACAACTTCAGAAGCTTTCTTT
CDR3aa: CASSPTTSEAFF

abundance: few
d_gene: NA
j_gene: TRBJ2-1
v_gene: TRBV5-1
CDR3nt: TGCGCCAGCAGCTACGGGCCGAATTCAGACAATGAGCAGTTCTTC
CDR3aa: CASSYGPNSDNEQFF

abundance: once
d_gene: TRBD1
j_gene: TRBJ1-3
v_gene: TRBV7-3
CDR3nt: TGTGCCAGCAGCCAAACAGGGGGCCCTGGAAACACCATATATTTT
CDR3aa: CASSQTGGPGNTIYF

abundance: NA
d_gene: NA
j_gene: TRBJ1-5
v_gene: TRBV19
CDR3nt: TGTGCCAGTAGCACAGTCTCGGGTTACAATCAGCCCCAGCATTTT
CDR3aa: CASSTVSGYNQPQHF

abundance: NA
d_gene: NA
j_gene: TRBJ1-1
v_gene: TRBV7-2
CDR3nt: TGTGCCAGCAGCTTAGCGCAGTCTGGGCGACCTGAAGCTTTCTTT
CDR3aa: CASSLAQSGRPEAFF

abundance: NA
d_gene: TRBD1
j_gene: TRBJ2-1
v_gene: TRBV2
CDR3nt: TGTGCCAGTAGGGACAGGGGGGATGAGCAGTTCTTC
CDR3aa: CASRDRGDEQFF

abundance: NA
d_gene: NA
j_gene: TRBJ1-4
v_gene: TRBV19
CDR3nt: TGTGCCAGTAGTAAAGGGGGTTTCTGGGGGAATGAAAAACTGTTTTTT
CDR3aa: CASSKGGFWGNEKLFF

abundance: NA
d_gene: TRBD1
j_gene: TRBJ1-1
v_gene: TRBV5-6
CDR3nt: TGTGCCAGCAGCCCACTACAGGGGAGGAACACTGAAGCTTTCTTT
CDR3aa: CASSPLQGRNTEAFF

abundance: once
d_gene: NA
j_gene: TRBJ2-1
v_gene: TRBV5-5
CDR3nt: TGTGCCAGCAGTCCGTCCCTAGGACTTCCGGACAATGAGCAGTTCTTC
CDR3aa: CASSPSLGLPDNEQFF

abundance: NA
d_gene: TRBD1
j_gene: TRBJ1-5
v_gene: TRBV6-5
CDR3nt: TGTGCCAGCAGGGGACAGGGCGGTCAGCCCCAGCATTTT
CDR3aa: CASRGQGGQPQHF

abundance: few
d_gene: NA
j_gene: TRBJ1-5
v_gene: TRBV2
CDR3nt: TGTGCCAGCAGTGAAGATAATCAGCCCCAGCATTTT
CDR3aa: CASSEDNQPQHF

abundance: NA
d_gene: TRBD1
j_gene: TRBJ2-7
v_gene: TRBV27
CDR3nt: TGTGCCAGCAGTTTATTCGCAGGGGGCTACGAGCAGTACTTC
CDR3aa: CASSLFAGGYEQYF

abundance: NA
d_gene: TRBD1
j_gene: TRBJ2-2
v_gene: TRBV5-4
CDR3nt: TGTGCCAGCAGCCACGACAGGGCTCGTAAGACCGGGGAGCTGTTTTTT
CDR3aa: CASSHDRARKTGELFF

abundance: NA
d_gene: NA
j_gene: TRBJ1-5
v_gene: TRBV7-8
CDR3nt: TGTGCCAGCTCCGCAAGAGCTGCGACGGTGGGGGGCAATCAGCCCCAGCATTTT
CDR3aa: CASSARAATVGGNQPQHF

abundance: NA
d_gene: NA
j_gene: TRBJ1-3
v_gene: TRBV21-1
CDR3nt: TGTGCCAGCAGCAAAGGGCAGGGAGCTGGAAACACCATATATTTT
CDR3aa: CASSKGQGAGNTIYF

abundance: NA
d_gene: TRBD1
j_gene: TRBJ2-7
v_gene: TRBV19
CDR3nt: TGTGCCAGTAGTCCGGGACAGAGCTCCTACGAGCAGTACTTC
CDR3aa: CASSPGQSSYEQYF

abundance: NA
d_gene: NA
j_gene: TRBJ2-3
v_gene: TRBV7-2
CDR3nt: TGTGCCAGCACCCGGGTGTTAAGCACAGATACGCAGTATTTT
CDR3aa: CASTRVLSTDTQYF

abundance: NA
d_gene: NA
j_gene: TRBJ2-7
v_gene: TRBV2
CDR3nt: TGTGCCAGCAGGGGGTTAGGATCGACCTACGAGCAGTACTTC
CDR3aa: CASRGLGSTYEQYF

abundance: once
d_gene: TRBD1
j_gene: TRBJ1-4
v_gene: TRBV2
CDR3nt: TGTGCCAGCAGCTCTCGGGGACAGGGGGCCCCTAATGAAAAACTGTTTTTT
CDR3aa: CASSSRGQGAPNEKLFF

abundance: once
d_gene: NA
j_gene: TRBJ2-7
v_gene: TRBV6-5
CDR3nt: TGTGCCAGCAGTTACAACGGGAGCCCCTACGAGCAGTACTTC
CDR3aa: CASSYNGSPYEQYF

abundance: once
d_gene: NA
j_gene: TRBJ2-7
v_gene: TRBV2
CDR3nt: TGTGCCAGCAGTGAATGGGGCAGGGGATCTTACGAGCAGTACTTC
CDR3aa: CASSEWGRGSYEQYF

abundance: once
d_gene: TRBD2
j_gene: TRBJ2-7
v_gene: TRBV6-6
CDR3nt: TGTGCCAGCAGACCCCCTAGCGGGGGGCCCATGGAGCAGTACTTC
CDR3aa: CASRPPSGGPMEQYF

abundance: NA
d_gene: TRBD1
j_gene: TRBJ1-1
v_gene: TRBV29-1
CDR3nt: TGCAGCGCCCTAGACAGGGTTGAACGCACTGAAGCTTTCTTT
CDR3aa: CSALDRVERTEAFF

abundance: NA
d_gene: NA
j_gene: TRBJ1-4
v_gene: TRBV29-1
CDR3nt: TGCAGCGTTGATTTGCAAGGTGGTGAAAAACTGTTTTTT
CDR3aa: CSVDLQGGEKLFF

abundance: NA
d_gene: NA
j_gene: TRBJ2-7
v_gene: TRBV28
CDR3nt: TGTGCCAGCAGATCTACACAGGGACCCTACGAGCAGTACTTC
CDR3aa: CASRSTQGPYEQYF

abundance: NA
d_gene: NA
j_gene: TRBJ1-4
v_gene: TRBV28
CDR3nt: TGTGCCAGCAGTTTTGTAAACAGCCCTAATGAAAAACTGTTTTTT
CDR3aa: CASSFVNSPNEKLFF

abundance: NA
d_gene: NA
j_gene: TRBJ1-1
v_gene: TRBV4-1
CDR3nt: TGCGCCAGCACTCGTGGGGCTGACACTGAAGCTTTCTTT
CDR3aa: CASTRGADTEAFF

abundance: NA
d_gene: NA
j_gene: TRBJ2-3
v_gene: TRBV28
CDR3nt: TGTGCCAGCAGTTCCTTTAGTACAGCGCAGAGCACAGATACGCAGTATTTT
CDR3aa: CASSSFSTAQSTDTQYF

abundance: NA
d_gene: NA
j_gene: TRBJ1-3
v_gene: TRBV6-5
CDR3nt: TGTGCCAGCAGTTACTCGACGGGGACTGGAAACACCATATATTTT
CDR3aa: CASSYSTGTGNTIYF

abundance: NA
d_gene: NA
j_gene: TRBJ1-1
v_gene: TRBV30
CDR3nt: TGTGCCTGGAGTCGGGGCCTGAACACTGAAGCTTTCTTT
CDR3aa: CAWSRGLNTEAFF

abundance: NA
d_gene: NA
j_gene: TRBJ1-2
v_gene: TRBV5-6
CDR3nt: TGTGCCAGCAGCTTGGTAGTGGGCCCCTATGGCTACACCTTC
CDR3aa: CASSLVVGPYGYTF

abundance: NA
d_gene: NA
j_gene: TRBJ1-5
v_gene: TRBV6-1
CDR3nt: TGTGCCAGCAGTGACGAGTCAGCCCTTTGGCCCCAGCATTTT
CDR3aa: CASSDESALWPQHF

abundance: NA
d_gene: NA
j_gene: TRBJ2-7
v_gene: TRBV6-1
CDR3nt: TGTGCCAGCAGTGTAATTCCGGGCACCTACGAGCAGTACTTC
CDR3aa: CASSVIPGTYEQYF

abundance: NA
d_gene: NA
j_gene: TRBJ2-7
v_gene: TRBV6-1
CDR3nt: TGTGCCACCACCACGGTAGCGGTACTTTCCTACGAGCAGTACTTC
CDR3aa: CATTTVAVLSYEQYF

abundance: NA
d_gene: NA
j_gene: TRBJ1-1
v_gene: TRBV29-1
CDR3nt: TGCAGCGTTGAGCAGGGCTCAACTGAAGCTTTCTTT
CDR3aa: CSVEQGSTEAFF

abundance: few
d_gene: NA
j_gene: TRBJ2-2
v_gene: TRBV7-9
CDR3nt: TGTGCCAGCTATGGACAGAGCACCGGGGAGCTGTTTTTT
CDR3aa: CASYGQSTGELFF

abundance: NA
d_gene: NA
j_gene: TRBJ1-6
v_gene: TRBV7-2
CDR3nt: TGTGCCAGCAGCTGGGACACGAGGGATTCACCCCTCCACTTT
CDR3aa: CASSWDTRDSPLHF

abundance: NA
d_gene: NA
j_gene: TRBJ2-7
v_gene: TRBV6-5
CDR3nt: TGTGCCGTCCATGGACGGATTTTTTCCTACGAGCAGTACTTC
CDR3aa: CAVHGRIFSYEQYF

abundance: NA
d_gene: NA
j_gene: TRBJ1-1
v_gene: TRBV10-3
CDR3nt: TGTGCCATCAGTGAGTCGACTGGGGGGACTGAAGCTTTCTTT
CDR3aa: CAISESTGGTEAFF

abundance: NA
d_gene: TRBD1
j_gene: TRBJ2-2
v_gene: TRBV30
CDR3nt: TGTGCCTGGAATAGGGACAGGGCGAACACCGGGGAGCTGTTTTTT
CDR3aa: CAWNRDRANTGELFF

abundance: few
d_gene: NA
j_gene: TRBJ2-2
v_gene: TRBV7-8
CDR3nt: TGTGCCAGCAACACACTCGGAAACACCGGGGAGCTGTTTTTT
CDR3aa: CASNTLGNTGELFF

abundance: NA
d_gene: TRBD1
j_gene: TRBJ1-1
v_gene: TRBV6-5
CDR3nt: TGTGCCACCTACAGGGGGCGCGGTGAAGCTTTCTTT
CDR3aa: CATYRGRGEAFF

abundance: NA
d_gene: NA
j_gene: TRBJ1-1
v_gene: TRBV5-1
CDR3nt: TGCGCCAGCAGCTACGAGGTTAGGGTTGAGAACACTGAAGCTTTCTTT
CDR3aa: CASSYEVRVENTEAFF

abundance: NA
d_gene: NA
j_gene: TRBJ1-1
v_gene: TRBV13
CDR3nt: TGTGCCAGCAGCCTAGTCACTGCGGAAGCTTTCTTT
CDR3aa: CASSLVTAEAFF

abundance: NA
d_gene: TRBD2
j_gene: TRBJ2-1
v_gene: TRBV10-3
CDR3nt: TGTGCCATCAGTGGACTAGCGGGGACTAGCAATGAGCAGTTCTTC
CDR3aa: CAISGLAGTSNEQFF

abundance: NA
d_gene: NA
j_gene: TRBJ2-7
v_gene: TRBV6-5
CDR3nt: TGTGCCACCCGGGACACGGTCTACGAGCAGTACTTC
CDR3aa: CATRDTVYEQYF

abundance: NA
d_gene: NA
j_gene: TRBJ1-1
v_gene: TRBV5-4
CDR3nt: TGTGCCAGCAGCTCGTACACTGAAGCTTTCTTT
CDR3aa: CASSSYTEAFF

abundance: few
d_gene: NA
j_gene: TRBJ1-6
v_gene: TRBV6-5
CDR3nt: TGTGCCAGCAAGTTCACAGGATGGCTTTCACCCCTCCACTTT
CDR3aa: CASKFTGWLSPLHF